A selection of T cell receptor beta chains follows, all from one sample in a study of technical replicates of blood from a handful of donors. Libraries were prepared by immunoSEQ multiplex PCR; TCRdb keeps only in-frame clonotypes and omits some of them. The table records tens of thousands of clones, approximately 94% of them present only once. The sample taken for sequencing was T cells isolated from PBMCs. The receptors derive from a human donor in good health. Both conserved end residues are part of each CDR3. A D gene is named only where the DNA matches it firmly. For some rows the clone size is stated as once, few or many, or as a class when expanded; others skip it.

j_call: TRBJ2-1; d_call: .; v_call: TRBV7-9; clone_size: .; cdr3_aa: CASSHEYNEQFF; cdr3_nt: TGTGCCAGCAGCCACGAGTACAATGAGCAGTTCTTC
j_call: TRBJ1-5; d_call: TRBD1; v_call: TRBV27; clone_size: .; cdr3_aa: CASSFVGTGRLNQPQHF; cdr3_nt: TGTGCCAGCAGTTTTGTTGGGACAGGGAGACTTAATCAGCCCCAGCATTTT
j_call: TRBJ2-7; d_call: .; v_call: TRBV4-1; clone_size: .; cdr3_aa: CASSQVDTEQYF; cdr3_nt: TGCGCCAGCAGCCAAGTGGACACCGAGCAGTACTTC
j_call: TRBJ2-1; d_call: TRBD2; v_call: TRBV11-3; clone_size: .; cdr3_aa: CASSLILAGGPSEQFF; cdr3_nt: TGTGCCAGCAGCTTAATTCTAGCGGGAGGGCCTAGTGAGCAGTTCTTC
j_call: TRBJ2-3; d_call: TRBD2; v_call: TRBV9; clone_size: .; cdr3_aa: CASSGSGRGGDTQYF; cdr3_nt: TGTGCCAGCAGCGGTAGCGGCCGGGGGGGAGATACGCAGTATTTT
j_call: TRBJ2-7; d_call: TRBD2; v_call: TRBV4-1; clone_size: .; cdr3_aa: CASSEAVLAVYYEQYF; cdr3_nt: TGCGCCAGCAGCGAAGCGGTACTAGCGGTATACTACGAGCAGTACTTC
j_call: TRBJ1-5; d_call: TRBD1; v_call: TRBV6-5; clone_size: .; cdr3_aa: CASSRQGGDQPQHF; cdr3_nt: TGTGCCAGCAGTCGACAGGGCGGGGATCAGCCCCAGCATTTT
j_call: TRBJ2-6; d_call: .; v_call: TRBV7-9; clone_size: .; cdr3_aa: CASLSGANVLTF; cdr3_nt: TGTGCCAGCCTCTCTGGGGCCAACGTCCTGACTTTC
j_call: TRBJ2-7; d_call: TRBD2; v_call: TRBV6-1; clone_size: .; cdr3_aa: CASSQREYPYEQYF; cdr3_nt: TGTGCCAGCAGTCAGCGGGAATACCCTTACGAGCAGTACTTC
j_call: TRBJ2-3; d_call: .; v_call: TRBV7-3; clone_size: .; cdr3_aa: CASSLQTGADTQYF; cdr3_nt: TGTGCCAGCAGCTTACAAACGGGAGCAGATACGCAGTATTTT
j_call: TRBJ1-2; d_call: .; v_call: TRBV28; clone_size: .; cdr3_aa: CASSPRQSPGYTF; cdr3_nt: TGTGCCAGCAGCCCGAGACAGTCCCCCGGCTACACCTTC
j_call: TRBJ2-7; d_call: TRBD2; v_call: TRBV11-2; clone_size: once; cdr3_aa: CASSSKVGTRGSEQYF; cdr3_nt: TGTGCCAGCAGCTCCAAGGTTGGGACTAGGGGCTCCGAGCAGTACTTC
j_call: TRBJ2-7; d_call: TRBD2; v_call: TRBV7-2; clone_size: .; cdr3_aa: CASSSLSGGSAYEQYF; cdr3_nt: TGTGCCAGCAGCTCCCTTAGCGGGGGGAGCGCCTACGAGCAGTACTTC
j_call: TRBJ1-2; d_call: .; v_call: TRBV6-6; clone_size: .; cdr3_aa: CASSYSGEPTTF; cdr3_nt: TGTGCCAGCAGTTACTCCGGTGAGCCCACCACCTTC
j_call: TRBJ2-1; d_call: TRBD1; v_call: TRBV7-9; clone_size: .; cdr3_aa: CARTATGDNEQFF; cdr3_nt: TGTGCCAGGACCGCGACAGGGGACAATGAGCAGTTCTTC
j_call: TRBJ2-3; d_call: TRBD1; v_call: TRBV27; clone_size: .; cdr3_aa: CASSLDRVSTDTQYF; cdr3_nt: TGTGCCAGCAGTTTAGACAGGGTTAGCACAGATACGCAGTATTTT
j_call: TRBJ1-5; d_call: .; v_call: TRBV28; clone_size: .; cdr3_aa: CASSFSRGYNQPQHF; cdr3_nt: TGTGCCAGCAGTTTTTCCAGGGGCTACAATCAGCCCCAGCATTTT
j_call: TRBJ2-2; d_call: .; v_call: TRBV9; clone_size: .; cdr3_aa: CASSVLQVNTGELFF; cdr3_nt: TGTGCCAGCAGCGTACTGCAGGTTAACACCGGGGAGCTGTTTTTT
j_call: TRBJ2-7; d_call: .; v_call: TRBV9; clone_size: .; cdr3_aa: CASSVQHSSYEQYF; cdr3_nt: TGTGCCAGCAGCGTACAACACAGCTCCTACGAGCAGTACTTC
j_call: TRBJ1-1; d_call: TRBD1; v_call: TRBV28; clone_size: .; cdr3_aa: CASSFPTGGRWTEAFF; cdr3_nt: TGTGCCAGCAGTTTCCCTACAGGGGGAAGATGGACTGAAGCTTTCTTT
j_call: TRBJ2-2; d_call: TRBD1; v_call: TRBV19; clone_size: .; cdr3_aa: CASSKTVGQGTGELFF; cdr3_nt: TGTGCCAGTAGTAAAACAGTAGGACAGGGGACCGGGGAGCTGTTTTTT
j_call: TRBJ1-2; d_call: .; v_call: TRBV2; clone_size: once; cdr3_aa: CASSEWGVGNGYTF; cdr3_nt: TGTGCCAGCAGTGAATGGGGGGTGGGGAATGGCTACACCTTC
j_call: TRBJ1-5; d_call: .; v_call: TRBV19; clone_size: .; cdr3_aa: CASTKGDLSNQPQHF; cdr3_nt: TGTGCCAGTACAAAGGGGGATCTCAGCAATCAGCCCCAGCATTTT
j_call: TRBJ1-1; d_call: .; v_call: TRBV7-9; clone_size: .; cdr3_aa: CASSFPARAIGSEAFF; cdr3_nt: TGTGCCAGCAGCTTCCCCGCCAGGGCGATAGGATCCGAAGCTTTCTTT